The 12 T cell receptor beta chains in this list originate from one sample, sequenced in a study of blood T cell repertoires in COVID-19. Only in-frame clones appear in the TCRdb table, and some are missing; sequencing was by immunoSEQ multiplex PCR. The sample has approximately 530,000 clones, around 90% seen once. Sequencing input: peripheral blood. The receptors derive from a woman between 50 and 59 years old with COVID-19, enrolled during active disease.

The V gene is TRBV5-1, the J gene TRBJ1-1; D unclear. The CDR3 covers 14 residues. The germline V gene encodes CDR1 SGHRS and CDR2 YFSETQ. V was clipped by 5 bases and J by 0 bases, with 11 bases between them. CDR3 nucleotide sequence: TGCGCCAGCAGGAGGGCCCTCCTGAACACTGAAGCTTTCTTT. Translation gives CASRRALLNTEAFF. Filled out from reference TRBV5-1 and TRBJ1-1, the complete variable domain reads KAGVTQTPRYLIKTRGQQVTLSCSPISGHRSVSWYQQTPGQGLQFLFEYFSETQRNKGNFPGRFSGRQFSNSRSEMNVSTLELGDSALYLCASRRALLNTEAFFGQGTRLTVV.

V is TRBV14 and J is TRBJ2-2; no firm D call. Trimming cost V 7 bases and J 4 bases, with 13 bases left between them. The CDR3 has 14 residues. Germline loops: CDR1 SGHDN, CDR2 FVKESK. Written as DNA, the CDR3 is TGTGCCAGCATGCGAGGCCTGGGCACCGGGGAGCTGTTTTTT. Its translation: CASMRGLGTGELFF.

The rearrangement links TRBV5-1 to TRBJ1-6; 12 nucleotides line up with TRBD1. V shed 4 bases, J shed 5 bases, and the junction held 4 bases outside the gene matches. This CDR3 region has 16 residues. The V gene's germline CDR1 is SGHRS and CDR2 YFSETQ. Here the CDR3 reads CASSPGQGADNSPLHF. The CDR3 DNA reads TGCGCCAGCAGCCCGGGACAGGGGGCTGATAATTCACCCCTCCACTTT. Full variable domain (missing parts from reference TRBV5-1 and TRBJ1-6): KAGVTQTPRYLIKTRGQQVTLSCSPISGHRSVSWYQQTPGQGLQFLFEYFSETQRNKGNFPGRFSGRQFSNSRSEMNVSTLELGDSALYLCASSPGQGADNSPLHFGNGTRLTVT.

The chain combines TRBV5-1 with TRBJ1-2; D gene uncertain. CDR1 SGHRS and CDR2 YFSETQ come from the germline V gene. The CDR3 has 14 residues. Trimming took off 6 bases at V and 4 bases at J, with 16 bases between the two ends. The CDR3 DNA is TGCGCCAGCACCCCCGGAGGAGCCGTCTATGGCTACACCTTC. It translates to CASTPGGAVYGYTF. The full variable domain, its missing parts supplied by reference TRBV5-1 and TRBJ1-2, is KAGVTQTPRYLIKTRGQQVTLSCSPISGHRSVSWYQQTPGQGLQFLFEYFSETQRNKGNFPGRFSGRQFSNSRSEMNVSTLELGDSALYLCASTPGGAVYGYTFGSGTRLTVV.

The J gene is TRBJ1-1, the V gene TRBV24-1; D is possibly TRBD1 (5 bases). The CDR3 length is 13 residues. Per the germline V gene, CDR1 is KGHDR and CDR2 is SFDVKD. The V and J ends lost 7 bases and 6 bases respectively, with 14 bases between them. CDR3 DNA sequence: TGTGCCACCAGAGACGGGACTAGACCTGAAGCTTTCTTT. Translated: CATRDGTRPEAFF.

The V and J genes are TRBV4-1 and TRBJ2-1; D might be TRBD2 (5 bases). CDR1 is MGHRA and CDR2 is YSYEKL in the germline V gene. The CDR3 length is 15 residues. V was clipped by 4 bases and J by 6 bases, with 16 bases between them. The DNA for the CDR3 is TGCGCCAGCAGCCTTATCCGGGCTCGGGGCAATGAGCAGTTCTTC. Amino acids: CASSLIRARGNEQFF.

The chain couples TRBV5-4 to TRBJ2-7, with D possibly being TRBD1 (6 bases). The ends were cut back, 4 bases at V and 0 bases at J, with 20 bases in the middle. CDR1 and CDR2 (germline): SGHNT, YYREEE (reference sequence). The CDR3 is 17 residues long. CDR3 region: CASSGSDSLSTSYEQYF. CDR3 nucleotides: TGTGCCAGCAGCGGATCGGACAGCCTTTCTACCTCCTACGAGCAGTACTTC. Drawing the rest from reference TRBV5-4 and TRBJ2-7, the complete variable domain is ETGVTQSPTHLIKTRGQQVTLRCSSQSGHNTVSWYQQALGQGPQFIFQYYREEENGRGNFPPRFSGLQFPNYSSELNVNALELDDSALYLCASSGSDSLSTSYEQYFGPGTRLTVT.

The DNA of the CDR3 is TGCGCCAGCAGCTTGGGATCAGGGGGCACTAATGAAAAACTGTTTTTT. This sequence encodes CASSLGSGGTNEKLFF. This chain uses TRBV5-1 with TRBJ1-4; 8 nucleotides agree with TRBD1. The CDR3 sequence is 16 residues long. Germline CDR1 is SGHRS and CDR2 is YFSETQ. With 0 bases clipped from V and 2 bases from J, the junction kept 3 bases outside the gene matches.

The CDR3: CASSLTRDSLFF. For the CDR3, the DNA is TGTGCCAGCAGTTTGACCAGGGATAGCCTGTTTTTT. The chain carries TRBV28 and TRBJ1-4; a weak D match, TRBD1 (5 bases). The CDR3 is 12 amino acids. Germline-derived CDR1 and CDR2 are MDHEN and SYDVKM. Trimming removed 3 bases at V and 14 bases at J, with 13 bases between.

The J gene is TRBJ1-1, the V gene TRBV27; possible D gene TRBD1, 5 bases. V was pared by 0 bases and J by 5 bases, with 10 bases between. CDR1 MNHEY and CDR2 SMNVEV come from the germline V gene (reference sequence). The CDR3 length is 14 residues. This CDR3 is CASSLSSGGTEAFF. The DNA of the CDR3 is TGTGCCAGCAGTTTATCGTCGGGGGGAACTGAAGCTTTCTTT.

The chain joins TRBV19 to TRBJ1-1, with a possible D match to TRBD1 (6 bases). V shed 0 bases and J shed 11 bases, with 13 bases lying between them. The CDR3 consists of 13 residues. CDR1 and CDR2 (germline): LNHDA, SQIVND (reference sequence). CDR3 nucleotides: TGTGCCAGTAGTATAGATGGGGGCACGATCGCTTTCTTT. It yields the protein CASSIDGGTIAFF.

The chain carries TRBV12-3 or TRBV12-4 and TRBJ1-5; D is unresolved. V lost 7 bases, J lost 0 bases, and 4 bases lay in between. This CDR3 region has 12 residues. The CDR3 DNA sequence: TGTGCCAGCAAATATAGCAATCAGCCCCAGCATTTT. Its translation: CASKYSNQPQHF.